The 30 T cell receptor beta chains presented below share a single source sample, sequenced in a study of cytomegalovirus exposure and HLA in healthy donors. Primers included in the PCR were 60 Vbeta and 13 Jbeta primers. Assay used: immunoSEQ multiplex PCR; TCRdb lists only in-frame clones, some missing. The sample lists 150,000 or so clones; over 75% were seen once. The sequenced sample was PBMCs. The receptor source for this set is a woman in her twenties or thirties in good health and CMV-seronegative.

The chain joins TRBV4-3 to TRBJ2-2; D is unresolved. V dropped 0 bases and J dropped 5 bases, with 10 bases sitting between them. The CDR3 is 15 residues long. Germline assignment: CDR1 LGHNA and CDR2 YSLEER. Here the CDR3 DNA reads TGCGCCAGCAGCCAAGAGGCCTCCAAAACCGGGGAGCTGTTTTTT. Protein: CASSQEASKTGELFF.

The rearrangement joins TRBV5-1 to TRBJ2-7, with D maybe TRBD1 (5 bases). CDR3 length: 16 amino acids. Trimming shortened V by 0 bases and J by 1 base, and 14 bases separated the two germline ends. The germline V gene has CDR1 SGHRS and CDR2 YFSETQ. CDR3 DNA: TGCGCCAGCAGCTTGGGGCTACAGGCCTTGTCCTACGAGCAGTACTTC. It encodes CASSLGLQALSYEQYF.

V usage is TRBV30 and J usage is TRBJ2-7; D is undetermined. The CDR3 covers 11 residues. The ends were cut back, 5 bases at V and 2 bases at J, with 7 bases in the middle. Germline CDR1 GTSNPN, CDR2 SVGIG (reference sequence). This CDR3 is CAWVTAYEQYF. As DNA, the CDR3 is TGTGCCTGGGTGACTGCCTACGAGCAGTACTTC.

The gene calls are TRBV6-1 and TRBJ1-1; TRBD1 matches 7 bases. Per germline, CDR1 MNHNS and CDR2 SASEGT. Trimming cost V 6 bases and J 3 bases; bases outside gene matches: 7. This CDR3 comprises 14 residues. DNA of the CDR3: TGTGCCAGCAGGCAGACAGGGCGGGACACTGAAGCTTTCTTT. Amino acids: CASRQTGRDTEAFF.

The chain employs TRBV10-3 and TRBJ2-1; maybe TRBD2 (6 bases). V was pared by 2 bases and J by 8 bases, with 7 bases between. Per the germline V gene, CDR1 is ENHRY and CDR2 is SYGVKD. This CDR3 comprises 12 residues. This chain's CDR3 is CAISEAGYEQFF. The CDR3, as DNA: TGTGCCATCAGTGAGGCGGGGTATGAGCAGTTCTTC.

The rearrangement uses TRBV4-1 and TRBJ2-1, with D uncertain. V was pared by 0 bases and J by 4 bases, with 10 bases between. Germline CDR1 reads MGHRA; CDR2 reads YSYEKL. The CDR3 runs 15 residues. The CDR3 protein is CASSQDVLVYNEQFF. CDR3 nucleotides: TGCGCCAGCAGCCAAGATGTGCTAGTTTACAATGAGCAGTTCTTC.

The chain uses TRBV5-1 and TRBJ2-3; 10 positions agree with TRBD1. This CDR3 is 20 amino acids long. The V gene end was trimmed by 0 bases and the J gene end by 13 bases; junction bases not matched to a gene: 26. CDR1 SGHRS and CDR2 YFSETQ come from the germline V gene. CDR3: CASSLAMGQGRPDLQNTKYF. The CDR3 nucleotides read TGCGCCAGCAGCTTGGCTATGGGACAGGGGCGGCCGGACCTCCAAAACACCAAGTATTTT.

The chain combines TRBV7-6 with TRBJ2-7; 10 nucleotides agree with TRBD2. The V gene end was trimmed by 6 bases and the J gene end by 0 bases; junction bases not matched to a gene: 2. This CDR3 comprises 14 residues. Germline-derived CDR1 and CDR2 are SGHVS and FNYEAQ. CDR3 nucleotides: TGTGCCAGCAGGAGGACTAGCGGCTCCTACGAGCAGTACTTC. Translating it yields CASRRTSGSYEQYF. Based on the CDR3 plus reference TRBV7-6 and TRBJ2-7, the full variable domain is GAGVSQSPRYKVTKRGQDVALRCDPISGHVSLYWYRQALGQGPEFLTYFNYEAQQDKSGLPNDRFSAERPEGSISTLTIQRTEQRDSAMYRCASRRTSGSYEQYFGPGTRLTVT.

The chain recombines TRBV13 with TRBJ2-7, with TRBD1 matching over 8 bases. This CDR3 contains 14 residues. Germline CDR1 is PRHDT and CDR2 is FYEKMQ (reference sequence). After removal of 7 bases from V and 7 bases from J, the junction contained 12 bases not matched to a gene. This chain's CDR3 is CASNEATGGKEQYF. CDR3 bases: TGTGCCAGCAACGAGGCAACAGGGGGAAAAGAGCAGTACTTC. The whole variable domain, filled in from reference TRBV13 and TRBJ2-7, reads AAGVIQSPRHLIKEKRETATLKCYPIPRHDTVYWYQQGPGQDPQFLISFYEKMQSDKGSIPDRFSAQQFSDYHSELNMSSLELGDSALYFCASNEATGGKEQYFGPGTRLTVT.

The CDR3: CASSGGAKYNEQFF. The CDR3 region has the DNA TGCGCCAGCAGCGGCGGGGCAAAATACAATGAGCAGTTCTTC. This chain joins TRBV5-1 and TRBJ2-1; D perhaps matches TRBD2 (6 bases). Germline lookup yields CDR1 SGHRS and CDR2 YFSETQ. The CDR3 covers 14 residues. The germline V and J ends were trimmed by 4 bases and 4 bases, with 12 bases remaining between them.

This rearrangement joins TRBV2 to TRBJ2-5; D possibly corresponds to TRBD1 (6 bases). This CDR3 comprises 12 residues. V lost 6 bases and J 5 bases, leaving 10 bases between the germline ends. Germline assignment: CDR1 SNHLY and CDR2 FYNNEI. In DNA, the CDR3 is TGTGCCAGCAGGGGGACATTGGAGACCCAGTACTTC. Translating gives CASRGTLETQYF.

The CDR3 DNA follows: TGTGCCTGGAGTCGCGGGGGTAGCGGGGGAACCACAGATACGCAGTATTTT. Protein product: CAWSRGGSGGTTDTQYF. This chain connects TRBV30 to TRBJ2-3; TRBD2 matches 9 bases. Losses at the gene ends were 2 bases for V and 2 bases for J; bases not matched to a gene: 11. Looked up from germline, CDR1 is GTSNPN and CDR2 is SVGIG (reference sequence). CDR3 size: 17 residues. The full variable domain, in which reference TRBV30 and TRBJ2-3 provide the parts outside the CDR3, is SQTIHQWPATLVQPVGSPLSLECTVEGTSNPNLYWYRQAAGRGLQLLFYSVGIGQISSEVPQNLSASRPQDRQFILSSKKLLLSDSGFYLCAWSRGGSGGTTDTQYFGPGTRLTVL.

This sequence joins TRBV29-1 and TRBJ2-5; TRBD2 aligns across 15 bases. Germline CDR1 SQVTM, CDR2 ANQGSEA. V shed 3 bases, J shed 2 bases, and the junction held 1 base outside the gene matches. This CDR3 has 15 residues. The CDR3 DNA follows: TGCAGCGTTGACGGGACTAGCGGGGGGCAAGAGACCCAGTACTTC. This gives the protein CSVDGTSGGQETQYF. Full variable domain (missing parts from reference TRBV29-1 and TRBJ2-5): SAVISQKPSRDICQRGTSLTIQCQVDSQVTMMFWYRQQPGQSLTLIATANQGSEATYESGFVIDKFPISRPNLTFSTLTVSNMSPEDSSIYLCSVDGTSGGQETQYFGPGTRLLVL.

The chain links TRBV18 to TRBJ2-6; 12 bases match TRBD1. There are 19 residues in the CDR3. Trimming removed 1 base from V and 4 bases from J; junction bases left unmatched: 8. Germline loops: CDR1 KGHSH, CDR2 LQKENI. The DNA for the CDR3 is TGTGCCAGCTCACCACTAGGGACAGGGGGCGCTTCAGGGGCCAACGTCCTGACTTTC. This sequence encodes CASSPLGTGGASGANVLTF.

V is TRBV6-5 and J is TRBJ2-7; D is ambiguous. The CDR3 is 14 residues long. The germline CDR1 and CDR2 sequences are MNHEY and SVGAGI. Trimming removed 5 bases at V and 1 base at J, with 12 bases between. CDR3 nucleotide sequence: TGTGCCAGCAGTGCCCAGATACCATCCTACGAGCAGTACTTC. Translating it yields CASSAQIPSYEQYF.

The CDR3 DNA reads TGTGCCAGCAGCCCAACAGACAGGGCCACTGAAGCTTTCTTT. Its translation is CASSPTDRATEAFF. This sequence joins TRBV9 and TRBJ1-1, with TRBD1 identical over 7 bases. CDR3 size: 14 residues. V was clipped by 4 bases and J by 4 bases; unmatched bases: 7. Germline CDR1 SGDLS, CDR2 YYNGEE.

The V and J genes are TRBV6-1 and TRBJ2-7, with 14 bases aligning to TRBD2. J gave up 6 bases and V 4 bases, and 5 bases lay outside the gene matches. CDR3 length equals 15 residues. Germline loops: CDR1 MNHNS, CDR2 SASEGT. The CDR3 DNA reads as TGTGCCAGCAGTGTTCGACTAGCGGGAGGGTTCGAGCAGTACTTC. Amino acids: CASSVRLAGGFEQYF.

This clone has a count of ten or more. V gene TRBV6-6 combines with J gene TRBJ2-1; maybe TRBD1 (6 bases). The germline V gene has CDR1 MNHNY and CDR2 SVGAGI (reference sequence). The CDR3 loop spans 14 amino acids. Trimming stripped 2 bases from V and 1 base from J, with 6 bases between. The CDR3 DNA is TGTGCCAGCAGTTACACAGGGTCCTACAATGAGCAGTTCTTC. Its translation is CASSYTGSYNEQFF.

This rearrangement joins TRBV4-1 to TRBJ2-7, with 9 bases lining up with TRBD1. The CDR3 covers 16 residues. Germline CDR1 and CDR2: MGHRA and YSYEKL. The V gene end was trimmed by 3 bases and the J gene end by 5 bases; junction bases not matched to a gene: 11. The CDR3 DNA is TGCGCCAGCAGCCATTCTCCTCCGGGACAGGGCAACGAGCAGTACTTC. This sequence encodes CASSHSPPGQGNEQYF.

V gene TRBV19 combines with J gene TRBJ2-2, with D tentatively TRBD1 (6 bases). CDR3 length: 12 amino acids. In germline, CDR1 is LNHDA, CDR2 SQIVND (reference sequence). Trimming left V 11 bases short and J 7 bases short, with 14 bases between. DNA for the CDR3: TGTGCCGGTGCGGACAGTCTCGGGGAGCTGTTTTTT. Its protein is CAGADSLGELFF.

This rearrangement joins TRBV20-1 to TRBJ1-1; D is ambiguous. CDR3 length: 11 amino acids. CDR1 and CDR2 from the germline V gene are DFQATT and SNEGSKA (reference sequence). The CDR3 DNA reads as TGCATGGGCCAAAGGAACACTGAAGCTTTCTTT. Translated, it gives CMGQRNTEAFF.

The chain couples TRBV6-1 to TRBJ1-5; 7 positions match TRBD1. Germline values: CDR1 MNHNS, CDR2 SASEGT. The CDR3 totals 16 residues. The J segment lost 4 bases and the V segment lost 3 bases, leaving 9 bases of the junction unmatched. The DNA for the CDR3 is TGTGCCAGCAGTGAGCTGACAGGGTCGGAAAATCAGCCCCAGCATTTT. Residues: CASSELTGSENQPQHF.

This clone turned up a few times. V and J are TRBV15 and TRBJ1-4; 8 bases match TRBD1. The germline V gene has CDR1 LNHNV and CDR2 YYDKDF (reference sequence). Trimming removed 1 base from V and 8 bases from J; junction bases left unmatched: 6. The CDR3 is 15 amino acids. CDR3 nucleotides: TGTGCCACCAGCAGAGTGACAGGGGTGGTAGAAAAACTGTTTTTT. Protein product: CATSRVTGVVEKLFF.

V and J are TRBV27 and TRBJ2-1, with D tentatively TRBD2 (6 bases). V lost 0 bases and J lost 10, with 13 bases in between. CDR3 size: 14 residues. From germline, CDR1 is MNHEY and CDR2 SMNVEV (reference sequence). The CDR3 coding sequence is TGTGCCAGCAGTTTATCATTTGGAGGGATGGAGCAGTTCTTC. It yields the protein CASSLSFGGMEQFF.

The chain links TRBV21-1 to TRBJ1-3. TRBV21-1 is given as a pseudogene. The CDR3 loop spans 17 amino acids. In DNA, the CDR3 is TGTGCCAGCAGCAAAGTCGGGAGGGGAGGGACTGGAAACACCATATATTTT. It yields the protein CASSKVGRGGTGNTIYF.

This chain connects TRBV4-3 to TRBJ1-2; TRBD1 might be the D (5 bases). CDR1 and CDR2 (germline): LGHNA, YSLEER. The V end lost 4 bases, the J end lost 2 bases, and 17 bases lay between the germline ends. The CDR3 contains 16 residues. The CDR3 here is CASSRLPAQDNYGYTF. The CDR3 coding sequence is TGCGCCAGCAGCCGCCTTCCGGCACAGGACAACTATGGCTACACCTTC.

The chain combines TRBV5-1 with TRBJ1-3, with TRBD1 as a possible D gene (5 bases). The CDR3 runs 17 residues. Trimming removed 4 bases from V and 0 bases from J, with 17 bases in between. CDR1 SGHRS and CDR2 YFSETQ come from the germline V gene. The CDR3 reads CASSRWGERISGNTIYF. The CDR3 DNA sequence: TGCGCCAGCAGCCGCTGGGGGGAACGGATCTCTGGAAACACCATATATTTT.

This clone was counted only a few times. CDR3 nucleotide sequence: TGCGCCAGCAGCTCGAACGGACAGGGGTTCACAGATACGCAGTATTTT. Amino acid sequence: CASSSNGQGFTDTQYF. J is TRBJ2-3 and V is TRBV5-1, with 9 nucleotides matching TRBD1. The CDR3 totals 16 residues. J was trimmed by 2 bases and V by 3 bases; bases with no gene match: 7. Germline lookup yields CDR1 SGHRS and CDR2 YFSETQ. Drawing the rest from reference TRBV5-1 and TRBJ2-3, the complete variable domain is KAGVTQTPRYLIKTRGQQVTLSCSPISGHRSVSWYQQTPGQGLQFLFEYFSETQRNKGNFPGRFSGRQFSNSRSEMNVSTLELGDSALYLCASSSNGQGFTDTQYFGPGTRLTVL.

This chain links TRBV9 with TRBJ2-3; weak D call: TRBD2 (6 bases). Between the trimmed V and J ends, which lost 2 bases and 2 bases, there was a span of 12 bases. The germline V gene encodes CDR1 SGDLS and CDR2 YYNGEE. This CDR3 spans 15 amino acids. CDR3 nucleotide sequence: TGTGCCAGCAGCGTTAGCGGAGCGACCACAGATACGCAGTATTTT. It encodes CASSVSGATTDTQYF. The full variable domain, rest sourced from reference TRBV9 and TRBJ2-3, is DSGVTQTPKHLITATGQRVTLRCSPRSGDLSVYWYQQSLDQGLQFLIQYYNGEERAKGNILERFSAQQFPDLHSELNLSSLELGDSALYFCASSVSGATTDTQYFGPGTRLTVL.

This chain uses TRBV6-6 with TRBJ2-7, with D possibly being TRBD1 (5 bases). The germline gives CDR1 MNHNY, CDR2 SVGAGI (reference sequence). This CDR3 region has 12 residues. V lost 6 bases and J 0 bases, leaving 6 bases between the germline ends. In DNA form, the CDR3 reads TGTGCCAGCAGCGACAGCTCCTACGAGCAGTACTTC. Translated: CASSDSSYEQYF.